The 10 T cell receptor beta chains below were found in one sample sequenced in a study of T cell responses to AZD1222 COVID-19 vaccine. Method: immunoSEQ multiplex PCR; TCRdb's copy keeps in-frame clones and lacks some. The repertoire consists of about 150,000 clones, with approximately 80% occurring once and the leading ten covering over 4%. Sequencing was performed on peripheral blood, taken on day 0 of AZD1222 vaccination. These receptors were taken from an adult in good health.

The chain couples TRBV30 to TRBJ2-6, with D possibly called TRBD1 or TRBD2 (6 bases each). This CDR3 is built from 16 residues. Trimming shortened V by 8 bases and J by 0 bases, and 17 bases separated the two germline ends. The germline V gene has CDR1 GTSNPN and CDR2 SVGIG (reference sequence). The chain's CDR3 is CAVKGGRRSGANVLTF. As DNA, the CDR3 is TGTGCCGTTAAGGGGGGCCGCCGCTCTGGGGCCAACGTCCTGACTTTC.

In the case of this clone: Other DNA sequences within the sample encode an identical CDR3. The V call is TRBV5-1, the J call TRBJ1-6; D unclear. The length of the CDR3 is 14 residues. V gave up 1 base and J gave up 5 bases, with 7 bases separating them. Germline V gene data show CDR1 as SGHRS and CDR2 as YFSETQ. The CDR3 DNA is TGCGCCAGCAGCTTGTTTGGCGATAATTCACCCCTCCACTTT. Its translation is CASSLFGDNSPLHF. Variable domain in full (rest from reference TRBV5-1 and TRBJ1-6): KAGVTQTPRYLIKTRGQQVTLSCSPISGHRSVSWYQQTPGQGLQFLFEYFSETQRNKGNFPGRFSGRQFSNSRSEMNVSTLELGDSALYLCASSLFGDNSPLHFGNGTRLTVT.

This chain links TRBV7-9 with TRBJ1-1, with a tentative D call TRBD1 (5 bases). Trimming left V 7 bases short and J 4 bases short, with 10 bases between. The CDR3 totals 12 residues. Germline values: CDR1 SEHNR, CDR2 FQNEAQ (reference sequence). The CDR3, as DNA: TGTGCCAGCACCCAGGGCGGCACTGAAGCTTTCTTT. It yields the protein CASTQGGTEAFF.

The V and J genes are TRBV3-1 (or the pseudogene TRBV3-2) and TRBJ2-3, with D perhaps given as TRBD1 or TRBD2 (5 bases each). Looked up from germline, CDR1 is LGHDT and CDR2 is YNNKEL (reference sequence). The ends were cut back, 11 bases at V and 5 bases at J, with 11 bases in the middle. This CDR3 is 11 amino acids long. The CDR3 spells CASGDRDTQYF. CDR3 nucleotides: TGTGCCTCCGGGGACCGAGATACGCAGTATTTT.

This clone occurred once. An end of the junction does not agree with germline; a read error may underlie this. J is TRBJ1-5 and V is TRBV19, with D possibly matching TRBD1 (5 bases). Germline-derived CDR1 and CDR2 are LNHDA and SQIVND (reference sequence). This CDR3 is 15 amino acids long. Here the CDR3 reads CASLPGGGSSQPQHF. The CDR3 DNA sequence: TGTGCCAGTCTACCGGGGGGTGGTAGCAGTCAGCCCCAGCATTTT.

This clone has a handful of counts. The V and J genes are TRBV24-1 and TRBJ2-6, with 7 positions matching TRBD1. The CDR3 covers 17 residues. Looked up from germline, CDR1 is KGHDR and CDR2 is SFDVKD. V shed 2 bases, J shed 0 bases, and the junction held 3 bases outside the gene matches. CDR3 nucleotides: TGTGCCACCAGTGATTCGGCAGGGGGCTCTGGGGCCAACGTCCTGACTTTC. It translates to CATSDSAGGSGANVLTF.

The count of this clone is one. V usage is TRBV20-1 and J usage is TRBJ1-4; no clear D gene. CDR3 length equals 11 residues. Per the germline V gene, CDR1 is DFQATT and CDR2 is SNEGSKA (reference sequence). V lost 0 bases to trimming and J lost 8 bases, with 4 bases between them. In DNA form, the CDR3 reads TGCAGTGCTAGAGATGTGGAAAAACTGTTTTTT. Residues: CSARDVEKLFF.

In its sample, this clone was seen a few times. This chain links TRBV5-1 with TRBJ1-3; TRBD1 might be the D (5 bases). The CDR3 length is 18 residues. The V gene's germline CDR1 is SGHRS and CDR2 YFSETQ. The V end lost 4 bases, the J end lost 2 bases, and 22 bases lay between the germline ends. The CDR3 region has the DNA TGCGCCAGCAGCCTCCATGGTCCCGGGACCGGGACTGGAAACACCATATATTTT. Its protein is CASSLHGPGTGTGNTIYF. Full variable domain (remainder filled in from reference TRBV5-1 and TRBJ1-3): KAGVTQTPRYLIKTRGQQVTLSCSPISGHRSVSWYQQTPGQGLQFLFEYFSETQRNKGNFPGRFSGRQFSNSRSEMNVSTLELGDSALYLCASSLHGPGTGTGNTIYFGEGSWLTVV.

The chain has TRBV10-1 and TRBJ2-2; no clear D. CDR3 length equals 13 residues. CDR1 WNHNN and CDR2 SYGVQD come from the germline V gene (reference sequence). Deletions cut 3 bases from V and 4 bases from J, with 6 bases between. The CDR3 region has the DNA TGCGCCAGCAGTGATGGCGGCACCGGGGAGCTGTTTTTT. Amino acids: CASSDGGTGELFF.

The rearrangement links TRBV12-5 to TRBJ1-4; D may be TRBD1 (6 bases). The CDR3 spans 16 residues. V was clipped by 5 bases and J by 7 bases, with 20 bases between them. Per germline, CDR1 LGHNT and CDR2 FRNRAP. Here the CDR3 DNA reads TGTGCTAGTGGTCTCCCCTTCGGGGGGCAACGTGAAAAACTGTTTTTT. It is translated as CASGLPFGGQREKLFF.